This T cell receptor (beta chain) was sequenced in a study of cytomegalovirus exposure and HLA in healthy donors. Whole-study results and caveats: Later work showed greater clonal expansion in HLA-associated TCR beta chains than in equally common others. Excluded: some indistinguishable V segments such as TRBV6-2 and TRBV6-3.

PCR involved 60 Vbeta and 13 Jbeta primers. Sequencing used immunoSEQ multiplex PCR; TCRdb keeps in-frame clones, though not all of them. The sample shows some 140,000 clones, 55% to 80% of them seen only once. Remarks on this clone: What it recognizes is unknown.

The CDR3 has 15 amino acids. V gave up 2 bases and J gave up 0 bases, with 7 bases separating them. From germline, CDR1 is SGHTA and CDR2 FQGNSA. The sequenced sample consisted of PBMCs. This TCR was recovered from a woman aged 40 to 50 in good health and CMV-seronegative. J is TRBJ2-2 and V is TRBV7-2; D unresolved. CDR3 nucleotide sequence: TGTGCCAGCAGCTTACTATTCTCGAACACCGGGGAGCTGTTTTTT. This translates into CASSLLFSNTGELFF. The full variable domain, rest sourced from reference TRBV7-2 and TRBJ2-2, is GAGVSQSPSNKVTEKGKDVELRCDPISGHTALYWYRQSLGQGLEFLIYFQGNSAPDKSGLPSDRFSAERTGGSVSTLTIQRTQQEDSAVYLCASSLLFSNTGELFFGEGSRLTVL.